The T cell receptor beta chain under discussion was sequenced for a study of shared clonotypes between healthy human individuals. As for the study in general: A couple of female and three male donors aged 18 to 49 were enrolled.

Comments on this clone: A much larger clonotype is one base distant, so this may be a read error.

All donors were healthy HIV-negative adults lacking recent acute infections or vaccinations. Germline CDR1 and CDR2: SGHTS and YDEGEE. This CDR3 has 12 residues. The ends were cut back, 6 bases at V and 6 bases at J, with 9 bases in the middle. Sequenced by immunoSEQ multiplex PCR; TCRdb stores in-frame clones only, minus some. This sample has over a million clones; around 78% occur once, and the top ten carry 0.4% to 0.55%. This chain links TRBV5-8 with TRBJ2-2; D gene ambiguous. Sequencing was performed on memory CD4+ T cells from PBMCs. Subset indicated: CD45RA-negative fraction. The receptor comes from a man younger than 30 in good health. Some clones in this sample may be carry-over from other donors' samples. The chain's CDR3 is CASNRGPGELFF. CDR3 DNA sequence: TGTGCCAGCAACAGAGGCCCCGGGGAGCTGTTTTTT.